Below are 15 T cell receptor beta chains sequenced from a single sample in a study of OX40 agonist ivuxolimab in advanced cancers. The data were produced by immunoSEQ multiplex PCR, yet TCRdb's version contains in-frame clones alone and is incomplete. The sample consists of about 64,000 clones, about 91% of them appearing once. The sequencing used CD4+ or CD8+ T cells sorted from blood, collected in a trial of the OX40 agonist ivuxolimab. The receptor set was obtained from an adult with an advanced solid tumor such as melanoma, head and neck, liver or kidney cancer.

V usage is TRBV4-3 and J usage is TRBJ2-6; D uncertain. Germline V gene data show CDR1 as LGHNA and CDR2 as YSLEER. V dropped 0 bases and J dropped 0 bases, with 15 bases sitting between them. This CDR3 is 19 amino acids long. CDR3 sequence reads: CASSQDFPGPYSGANVLTF. For the CDR3, the DNA is TGCGCCAGCAGCCAAGATTTTCCGGGCCCCTACTCTGGGGCCAACGTCCTGACTTTC.

This clone was picked up one time. V gene TRBV11-3 combines with J gene TRBJ2-5; D uncertain. The CDR3 is 13 residues long. CDR1 and CDR2 (germline): SGHNT, YENEEA. V was shortened by 2 bases and J by 7 bases, with 11 bases between the two germline ends. The CDR3 reads CASSLSGPGTQYF. The CDR3 region has the DNA TGTGCCAGCAGCTTATCAGGACCCGGGACCCAGTACTTC. The full variable domain, its missing parts supplied by reference TRBV11-3 and TRBJ2-5, is EAGVVQSPRYKIIEKKQPVAFWCNPISGHNTLYWYLQNLGQGPELLIRYENEEAVDDSQLPKDRFSAERLKGVDSTLKIQPAELGDSAVYLCASSLSGPGTQYFGPGTRLLVL.

The chain is built from TRBV6-6 and TRBJ2-3, with 8 nucleotides matching TRBD1. Germline CDR1 is MNHNY and CDR2 is SVGAGI (reference sequence). The CDR3 is made up of 14 amino acids. Germline trimming cut 2 bases from V and 6 bases from J; bases unmatched to any gene: 4. Here the CDR3 reads CASSYQGATDTQYF. In nucleotides, the CDR3 is TGTGCCAGCAGTTACCAGGGGGCGACCGATACGCAGTATTTT.

The chain carries TRBV6-1 and TRBJ1-2; possible D gene TRBD1, 5 bases. The CDR3 spans 13 residues. Germline CDR1 reads MNHNS; CDR2 reads SASEGT. Trimming took 1 base from V and 5 from J, leaving 8 bases between them. The CDR3 sequence is CASSEEAGYGYTF. The CDR3 nucleotides read TGTGCCAGCAGTGAAGAGGCAGGGTATGGCTACACCTTC.

This clone was detected once. In nucleotides, the CDR3 is TGTGCCATCAGTAACGCGGGGGCCGAGGACTATGGCTACACCTTC. Protein: CAISNAGAEDYGYTF. The chain has TRBV10-3 and TRBJ1-2; D possibly corresponds to TRBD1 (6 bases). Looked up from germline, CDR1 is ENHRY and CDR2 is SYGVKD. The CDR3 is made up of 15 amino acids. The V end lost 5 bases, the J end lost 3 bases, and 16 bases lay between the germline ends.

The chain is built from TRBV16 and TRBJ2-2; the D gene is possibly TRBD1 (5 bases). Between the trimmed V and J ends, which lost 2 bases and 3 bases, there was a span of 10 bases. CDR3 length: 15 amino acids. CDR1 is KGHSY and CDR2 is FQNENV in the germline V gene. Here the CDR3 DNA reads TGTGCCAGCAGCCAAGGGGCAGTCGACACCGGGGAGCTGTTTTTT. It codes for CASSQGAVDTGELFF.

V is TRBV4-3 and J is TRBJ2-2; D gene unclear. The V gene lost 4 bases and the J gene lost 4 bases, with 10 bases spanning the gap. The CDR3 totals 14 residues. CDR1 is LGHNA, CDR2 YSLEER, per germline. CDR3: CASSPTTGTGELFF. For the CDR3, the DNA is TGCGCCAGCAGCCCGACGACTGGCACCGGGGAGCTGTTTTTT.

Turning to this clone: Other DNA variants within this sample encode the same CDR3. The rearrangement joins TRBV29-1 to TRBJ2-5; 7 positions match TRBD2. Germline CDR1 reads SQVTM; CDR2 reads ANQGSEA. Trimming at V came to 7 bases and at J to 4 bases, leaving 6 bases not matched to a gene. The CDR3 loop spans 12 amino acids. The CDR3 here is CSASGGGETQYF. CDR3 in DNA: TGCAGCGCCTCGGGAGGCGGAGAGACCCAGTACTTC. Together with reference TRBV29-1 and TRBJ2-5, the CDR3 gives the full variable domain: SAVISQKPSRDICQRGTSLTIQCQVDSQVTMMFWYRQQPGQSLTLIATANQGSEATYESGFVIDKFPISRPNLTFSTLTVSNMSPEDSSIYLCSASGGGETQYFGPGTRLLVL.

V usage is TRBV7-3 and J usage is TRBJ2-6; 7 bases agree with TRBD1. Per the germline V gene, CDR1 is SGHTA and CDR2 is FQGTGA. CDR3 size: 18 residues. Trimming removed 5 bases from V and 0 bases from J; junction bases left unmatched: 10. The chain's CDR3 is CASSEQPGQSSGANVLTF. DNA of the CDR3: TGTGCCAGCAGCGAACAACCGGGACAGAGCTCTGGGGCCAACGTCCTGACTTTC.

V usage is TRBV10-1 and J usage is TRBJ2-7; D is perhaps TRBD1 or TRBD2 (5 bases each). Germline assignment: CDR1 WNHNN and CDR2 SYGVQD (reference sequence). This CDR3 is 12 amino acids long. V was cut by 10 bases and J by 2 bases, with 12 bases left in between. As DNA, the CDR3 is TGCGCCACCGCCCCGGGACCCTACGAGCAGTACTTC. As protein: CATAPGPYEQYF.

The gene calls are TRBV15 and TRBJ1-1; D is ambiguous. V was pared by 0 bases and J by 5 bases, with 10 bases between. Germline CDR1 reads LNHNV; CDR2 reads YYDKDF (reference sequence). This CDR3 is 14 amino acids long. CDR3 DNA: TGTGCCACCAGCAGAGATTCGGGCAGTACTGAAGCTTTCTTT. Translation gives CATSRDSGSTEAFF.

V gene TRBV5-1 combines with J gene TRBJ2-7, with 7 nucleotides matching TRBD1. In germline, CDR1 is SGHRS, CDR2 YFSETQ. The CDR3 loop spans 13 amino acids. V lost 7 bases, J lost 6 bases, and 10 bases stayed unmatched. For the CDR3, the DNA is TGCGCCAGCGGAAGACAGGGATCTCGCGAGCAGTACTTC. Amino acids: CASGRQGSREQYF.

The chain links TRBV27 to TRBJ2-3; the D gene is possibly TRBD2 (6 bases). The CDR3 spans 15 residues. CDR1 and CDR2 from the germline V gene are MNHEY and SMNVEV (reference sequence). Deletions cut 4 bases from V and 3 bases from J, with 14 bases between. The CDR3 coding sequence is TGTGCCAGCAGTTGGAGGGGATGGAAAACAGATACGCAGTATTTT. Its protein is CASSWRGWKTDTQYF.

The J gene is TRBJ2-7, the V gene TRBV28, with 10 bases matching TRBD1. The CDR3 covers 13 residues. Germline values: CDR1 MDHEN, CDR2 SYDVKM. The trim removed 5 bases at V and 4 bases at J, leaving 2 bases unmatched. The CDR3 loop reads CASSTGQGYEQYF. The CDR3 region has the DNA TGTGCCAGCAGTACGGGACAGGGGTACGAGCAGTACTTC.

The V and J genes are TRBV29-1 and TRBJ2-3; perhaps TRBD2 as D (6 bases). V was shortened by 5 bases and J by 0 bases, with 15 bases between the two germline ends. Germline assignment: CDR1 SQVTM and CDR2 ANQGSEA. This CDR3 has 15 amino acids. CDR3 sequence reads: CSVRGSSESTDTQYF. The CDR3 DNA reads as TGCAGCGTTCGCGGGTCTAGCGAAAGCACAGATACGCAGTATTTT.